The present T cell receptor beta chain was sequenced within a study of cytomegalovirus exposure and HLA in healthy donors. Germline lookup yields CDR1 SGHTA and CDR2 FQGTGA. The V gene lost 6 bases and the J gene lost 2 bases, with 14 bases spanning the gap. This CDR3 has 15 amino acids. Concerning this clone itself: Its specificity is not known.

Whole-study findings and limits: In vitro confirmation showed three CMV-associated chains to be CMV antigen specific. It was reportedly the case that the classifier diagnosed cytomegalovirus status with high specificity and sensitivity. In an earlier analysis, productive rearrangement rates for most beta V segments clustered near 87% or 30%. A later analysis appeared to link common viral pathogens to several of the most significant clusters.

PCR employed 60 Vbeta and 13 Jbeta primers. The data were produced by immunoSEQ multiplex PCR, yet TCRdb's version contains in-frame clones alone and is incomplete. The data hold approximately 260,000 clones, with 85% to 95% observed a single time. The V and J genes are TRBV7-3 and TRBJ2-1, with a tentative D call TRBD1 (6 bases). Sequencing was performed on PBMCs. The clonotype was recovered from a girl aged 2 to 10 in good health and CMV-seronegative. Here the CDR3 DNA reads TGTGCCAGCAGTATGGGGGCTAGCCCCTACAATGAGCAGTTCTTC. This codes for CASSMGASPYNEQFF.